A selection of T cell receptor beta chains follows, all from one sample in a study of blood T cell repertoires in COVID-19. The repertoire was sequenced with immunoSEQ multiplex PCR; TCRdb's copy has only in-frame clones and lacks some. In the table there are more than 80,000 clones, about 90% of which are singletons. Sequenced sample: peripheral blood. These receptors were collected from a man aged 18-30 years with COVID-19, enrolled during active disease. Both conserved end residues are part of each CDR3. A D gene is named only where the DNA matches it firmly. Clone size is stated in some rows and not others, as once, few, many or a class when expanded.

CDR3 DNA	CDR3 protein	V gene	clone size	J gene	D gene
TGTGCCAGCAGCTTGGACAGGGGCCAATTTAGGACAGATACGCAGTATTTT	CASSLDRGQFRTDTQYF	TRBV7-9	.	TRBJ2-3	TRBD1
TGTGCCAGCAGCTCAGCGAGCTACACCTTC	CASSSASYTF	TRBV9	.	TRBJ1-2	.
TGTGCCAGCTCCCCCACCGACAGGGCACCTTCCCCCTTATGGGACGAGCAGTACTTC	CASSPTDRAPSPLWDEQYF	TRBV18	.	TRBJ2-7	TRBD1
TGTGCCAGCAGCCAAGAAGATGGGGGGTTCAATTCACCCCTCCACTTT	CASSQEDGGFNSPLHF	TRBV4-2	.	TRBJ1-6	.
TGTGCCAGCAGCCCCCCTGACAGGGGACCTACCTACGAGCAGTACTTC	CASSPPDRGPTYEQYF	TRBV3-1/TRBV3-2	.	TRBJ2-7	TRBD1
TGTGCCAGCAGCCCGACATATAGGAGGGGCGAGCAGTACTTC	CASSPTYRRGEQYF	TRBV6-5	.	TRBJ2-7	.
TGTGCCAGCAGTCTCCTTTCCGAGCAGTACTTC	CASSLLSEQYF	TRBV6-6	.	TRBJ2-7	.
TGTGCCAGCAGCGCCGCGGGACAGGGGTGGACTGAAGCTTTCTTT	CASSAAGQGWTEAFF	TRBV5-6	.	TRBJ1-1	TRBD1
TGTGCCAGCAGCGGTCTAGCGGGAGACCACTACGAGCAGTACTTC	CASSGLAGDHYEQYF	TRBV28	once	TRBJ2-7	TRBD2
TGTGCCAGCAGTCTCGGGACAGTCCAGTTCTTC	CASSLGTVQFF	TRBV27	.	TRBJ2-1	TRBD1
TGTGCCAGTAGCAGGTGGGACAGGGAGGAAAATGAGCAGTTCTTC	CASSRWDREENEQFF	TRBV19	few	TRBJ2-1	TRBD1
TGTGCCAGCAGTGACGGGACACAAGAGACCCAGTACTTC	CASSDGTQETQYF	TRBV6-4	few	TRBJ2-5	.
TGTGCCATGGGAGATATTGGGGAGACCCAGTACTTC	CAMGDIGETQYF	TRBV10-3	.	TRBJ2-5	.
TGCGCCAGCAGCCAAGGCCCCAGGTCCTACAATGAGCAGTTCTTC	CASSQGPRSYNEQFF	TRBV4-3	.	TRBJ2-1	.
TGTGCCAGCAGTGAAGTCCGGGGGTCAGCCTACGAGCAGTACTTC	CASSEVRGSAYEQYF	TRBV6-1	.	TRBJ2-7	.
TGTGCCACCAGTGCAGGGATTCAGCCCCAGCATTTT	CATSAGIQPQHF	TRBV24-1	.	TRBJ1-5	.